This T cell receptor beta chain originates from a study of shared clonotypes between healthy human individuals. Findings and limits, study-wide: Relative to their counterparts shared across all four donors, non-shared clonotypes exhibited diminished generation probabilities.

From germline, CDR1 is SGHTA and CDR2 FQGNSA. The germline V and J ends were trimmed by 3 bases and 2 bases, with 8 bases remaining between them. CDR3 length: 14 residues. Assay: immunoSEQ multiplex PCR; the TCRdb copy retains only in-frame clones and omits some. The repertoire has 1.4 million or so clones, 98% of them found once; the top ten carry roughly 0.36%. In the case of this clone: What it recognizes is unknown.

Only Caucasian adults living in Nashville, Tennessee served as donors. The source is a man under 40 in good health. The chain recombines TRBV7-2 with TRBJ2-1; TRBD1 or TRBD2 may be the D gene (6 bases each). Material: naive CD4+ T cells sorted from blood. Subset in this sample: CD45RA+ positively selected. In DNA, the CDR3 is TGTGCCAGCAGCTTTCGGGGGCCCTACAATGAGCAGTTCTTC. Translation gives CASSFRGPYNEQFF.